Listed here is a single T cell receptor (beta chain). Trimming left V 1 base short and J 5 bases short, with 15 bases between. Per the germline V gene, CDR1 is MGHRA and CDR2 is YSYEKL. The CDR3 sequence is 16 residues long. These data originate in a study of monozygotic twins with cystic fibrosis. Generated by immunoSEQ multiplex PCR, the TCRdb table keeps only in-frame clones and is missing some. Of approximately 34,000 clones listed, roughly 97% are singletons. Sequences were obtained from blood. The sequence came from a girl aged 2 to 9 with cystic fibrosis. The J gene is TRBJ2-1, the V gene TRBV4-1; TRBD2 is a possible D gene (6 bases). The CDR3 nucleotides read TGCGCCAGCAGCCAAGTCGGGGGTCTGGGTAACAATGAGCAGTTCTTC. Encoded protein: CASSQVGGLGNNEQFF.